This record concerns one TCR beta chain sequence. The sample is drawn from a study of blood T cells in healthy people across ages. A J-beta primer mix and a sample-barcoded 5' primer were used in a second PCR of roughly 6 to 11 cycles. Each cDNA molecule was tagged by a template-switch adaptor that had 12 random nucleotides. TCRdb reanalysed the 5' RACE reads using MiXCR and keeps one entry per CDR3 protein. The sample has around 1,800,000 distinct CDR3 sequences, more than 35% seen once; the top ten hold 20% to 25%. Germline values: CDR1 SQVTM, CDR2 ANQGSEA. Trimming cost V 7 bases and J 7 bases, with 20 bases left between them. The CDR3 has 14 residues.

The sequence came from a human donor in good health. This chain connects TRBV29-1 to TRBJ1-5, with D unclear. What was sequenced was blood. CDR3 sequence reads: CSAVGAYGPQPQHF. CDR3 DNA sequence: TGCAGCGCCGTCGGAGCCTATGGCCCCCAGCCCCAGCATTTT.